This T cell receptor (delta chain) was captured in a study of Vδ1+ human thymocytes listed by TCRdb under 2018. At the level of the whole study: As a data resource, the study described the mRNA-level TRG and TRD CDR3 repertoires of highly purified Vdelta1+ thymocytes obtained from young children. The multiplex-based CDR3 amplicon strategy had previously been validated against 5'RACE-based CDR3 amplicon generation methods. Study-wide findings and limitations: Even though sort purity was high, roughly 20% of thymic TRD sequences were Vdelta2 (and few were Vdelta3), which was not the case for the peripheral blood Vdelta1+ controls. Donors shared many TRG clonotypes (up to roughly 6.9x10^3), but TRD repertoires were essentially private, with at most 120 shared. Unlike the oligoclonal repertoires in peripheral blood, the thymic TRG and TRD repertoires appeared highly polyclonal, with Gaussian CDR3 length distributions. Because unexpected Vdelta2 sequences could lead to misinterpretation of bulk repertoire data, the authors recommended using highly purified populations and single-cell validation. Because no clustering by age or sex was seen, donors were not stratified by age or sex in the analyses.

Turning to this clone: The target of this receptor is not known. It has no much larger one-base neighbor in the sample; base qualities were not kept.

RNA extraction was carried out with the RNeasy mini kit, and reverse transcription was then done using Superscript III. CDR3 amplicons were generated by multiplex PCR with pooled V-gene forward primers and a constant-region reverse primer carrying Illumina adaptor overhangs. After gel purification, amplicons were indexed with Nextera index primers over around 8 extra PCR cycles and were then purified with AMPure XP beads. Libraries were sequenced on an Illumina MiSeq with paired-end 250 bp reads, dual indexing and roughly 20% PhiX spike-in. The authors' analysis ran thus. FastQC was used to quality check the reads, while ea-utils fastq-join merged the TRG read pairs. Sequences were annotated with IMGT/HighV-QUEST, keeping only productive sequences with unambiguous V-gene assignment; clonotypes were defined by identical CDR3 sequence. VDJtools 1.1.1, tcR 2.2.3, Treemap and vegan Shannon diversity in R 3.4.4 were used for downstream analysis. TCRdb processed the public reads again with the CATT caller, after which rows with matching DNA were combined. Here the V and J calls rest on TCRdb's processing, not on the authors' analysis. The sample table contains about 75,000 delta-chain clones; only one count was recorded for around 35% of them. The top ten clones comprise roughly 0.26% of the sample.

From a lookup of the germline V gene, CDR1 and CDR2 are TSWWSYY and QGS. The junction shows trimming of 0 bases on V and 0 bases on J, and the gene matches do not reach 31 bases of it. Including cysteine and phenylalanine, the CDR3 has 26 amino acids. The kept DNA is CDR3 alone, 78 bases in frame from the first base. Thymic samples were depleted of alphabeta T cells, then CD3+ TCRVdelta1+ TCRVdelta2- thymocytes were FACS-sorted. The purity of the sorted Vdelta1+ thymocytes was between roughly 97% and 99.6%. The thymic specimens were obtained from roughly eight paediatric patients who were undergoing corrective cardiac surgery and ranged in age from roughly 5 days to 17 months. After the thymic tissue was dispersed, mononuclear cells were isolated using a Histopaque-1077 density gradient. For staining, the antibodies used were anti-TCRVdelta1 clone TS8.2, anti-TCRVdelta2 clone B6, anti-CD3 clone HIT3a and anti-TCRalphabeta clone IP26.

This receptor was identified in a boy younger than two who had congenital heart surgery. Sequenced input: Vdelta1+ gamma-delta thymocytes from the thymus. The cell subset or site label here, explained by the study, means: FACS-sorted CD3+ TCRalphabeta- TCRVdelta1+ TCRVdelta2- thymocytes. This sequence uses TRDV1 and TRDJ1; TRDD3 matches 10 bases in the middle. The CDR3: CALGELRTISGARGDTLSPYTDKLIF. The DNA sequence is TGTGCTCTTGGGGAACTACGGACGATTTCCGGAGCACGGGGGGATACGCTTAGCCCGTACACCGATAAACTCATCTTT.